The entry below describes one T cell receptor beta chain. Its antigen is not identified. Here immunoSEQ multiplex PCR was the method, and the copy in TCRdb shows in-frame clones only, minus some. The sample records roughly 1,500 clones, 70% to 90% being singletons. These data are taken from a study of T cells and Merkel cell carcinoma outcomes. From germline, CDR1 is SGHRS and CDR2 YFSETQ. Trimming cost V 0 bases and J 4 bases; bases outside gene matches: 2. There are 14 residues in the CDR3. Study-level results: Merkel cell carcinoma outcomes were reportedly predicted by repertoire and T-cell density.

The material sequenced was tumor tissue from Merkel cell carcinoma. This rearrangement joins TRBV5-1 to TRBJ2-5, with 8 positions matching TRBD1. This clonotype was obtained from a human donor with Merkel cell carcinoma. The CDR3 nucleotides are TGCGCCAGCAGCTTGGGACAGGGGAGAGAGACCCAGTACTTC. It translates to CASSLGQGRETQYF.